This TCR beta chain originates from a study of cytomegalovirus exposure and HLA in healthy donors. The PCR ran on 60 Vbeta and 13 Jbeta primers. Using immunoSEQ multiplex PCR, the repertoire was profiled, and TCRdb retains in-frame clones only, with some absent. Of about 64,000 clones listed, 77% are singletons. The ends lost 4 bases at V and 0 bases at J; junction bases unmatched: 3. Germline-derived CDR1 and CDR2 are KGHSH and LQKENI. The CDR3 totals 16 residues. This chain uses TRBV18 with TRBJ2-3; 11 positions match TRBD1. Sequenced sample: PBMCs. This receptor was taken from a male donor in good health and CMV-seropositive. Here the CDR3 reads CASSQDRGLSTDTQYF. The CDR3 DNA reads as TGTGCCAGCTCACAGGACAGGGGGCTTAGCACAGATACGCAGTATTTT.